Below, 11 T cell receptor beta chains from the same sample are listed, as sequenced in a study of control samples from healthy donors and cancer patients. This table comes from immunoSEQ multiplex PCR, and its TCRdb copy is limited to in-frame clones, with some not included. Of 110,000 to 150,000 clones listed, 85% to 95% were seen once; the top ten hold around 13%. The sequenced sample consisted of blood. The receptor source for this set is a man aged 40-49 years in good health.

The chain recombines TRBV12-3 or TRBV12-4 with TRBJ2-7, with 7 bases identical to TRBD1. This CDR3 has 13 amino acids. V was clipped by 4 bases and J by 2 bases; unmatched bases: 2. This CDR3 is CASSWGTAYEQYF. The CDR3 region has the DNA TGTGCCAGCAGTTGGGGGACAGCCTACGAGCAGTACTTC.

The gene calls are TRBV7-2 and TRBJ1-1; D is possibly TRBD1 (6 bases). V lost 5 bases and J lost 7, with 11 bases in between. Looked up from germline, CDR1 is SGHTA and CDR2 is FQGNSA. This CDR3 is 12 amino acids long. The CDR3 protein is CASSDNRDEAFF. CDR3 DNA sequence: TGTGCCAGCAGCGATAACAGGGATGAAGCTTTCTTT.

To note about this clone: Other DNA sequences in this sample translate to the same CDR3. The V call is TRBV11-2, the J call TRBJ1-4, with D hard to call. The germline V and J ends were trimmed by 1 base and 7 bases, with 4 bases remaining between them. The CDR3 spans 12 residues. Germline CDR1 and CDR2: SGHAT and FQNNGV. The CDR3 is CASSLGSEKLFF. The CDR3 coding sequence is TGTGCCAGCAGCTTAGGGAGTGAAAAACTGTTTTTT.

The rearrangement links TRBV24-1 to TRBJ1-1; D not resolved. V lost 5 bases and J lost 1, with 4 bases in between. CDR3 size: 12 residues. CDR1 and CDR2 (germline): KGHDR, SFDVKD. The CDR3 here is CATSVGNTEAFF. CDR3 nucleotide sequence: TGTGCCACCAGTGTGGGGAACACTGAAGCTTTCTTT.

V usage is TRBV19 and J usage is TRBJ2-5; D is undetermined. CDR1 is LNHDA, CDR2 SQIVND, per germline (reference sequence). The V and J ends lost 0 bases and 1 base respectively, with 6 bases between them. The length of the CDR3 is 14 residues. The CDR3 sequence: CASSIEVFQETQYF. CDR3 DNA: TGTGCCAGTAGTATAGAGGTCTTCCAAGAGACCCAGTACTTC.

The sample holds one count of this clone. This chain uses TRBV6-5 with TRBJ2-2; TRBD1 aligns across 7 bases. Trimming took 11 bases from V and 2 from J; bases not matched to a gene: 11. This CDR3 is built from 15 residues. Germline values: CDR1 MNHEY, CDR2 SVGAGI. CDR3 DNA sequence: TGTGCCGGAGGAGACAGGGACCAAAACACCGGGGAGCTGTTTTTT. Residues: CAGGDRDQNTGELFF.

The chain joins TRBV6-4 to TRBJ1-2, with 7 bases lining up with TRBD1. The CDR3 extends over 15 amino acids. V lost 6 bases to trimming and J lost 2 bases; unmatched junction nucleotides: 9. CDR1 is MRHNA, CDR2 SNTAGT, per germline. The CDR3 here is CASRRGPTGNYGYTF. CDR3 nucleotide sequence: TGTGCCAGCAGACGGGGCCCGACAGGGAACTATGGCTACACCTTC.

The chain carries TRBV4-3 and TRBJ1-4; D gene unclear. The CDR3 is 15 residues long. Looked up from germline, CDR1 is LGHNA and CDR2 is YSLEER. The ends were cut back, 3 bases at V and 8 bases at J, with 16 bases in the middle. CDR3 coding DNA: TGCGCCAGCAGCCAGTGGACGGCTACGAGCGAAAAACTGTTTTTT. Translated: CASSQWTATSEKLFF.

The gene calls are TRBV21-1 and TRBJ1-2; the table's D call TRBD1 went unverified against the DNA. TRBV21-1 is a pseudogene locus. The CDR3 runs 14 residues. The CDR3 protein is CASIRRDTYYGYTF. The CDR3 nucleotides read TGTGCCAGCATCCGCCGGGACACCTACTATGGCTACACCTTC.

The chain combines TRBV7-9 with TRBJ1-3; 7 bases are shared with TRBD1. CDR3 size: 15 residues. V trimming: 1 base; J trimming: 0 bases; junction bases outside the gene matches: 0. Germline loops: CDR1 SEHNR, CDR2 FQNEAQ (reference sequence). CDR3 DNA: TGTGCCAGCAGCTTAGGGACAGGCTCTGGAAACACCATATATTTT. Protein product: CASSLGTGSGNTIYF. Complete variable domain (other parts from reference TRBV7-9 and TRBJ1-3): DTGVSQNPRHKITKRGQNVTFRCDPISEHNRLYWYRQTLGQGPEFLTYFQNEAQLEKSRLLSDRFSAERPKGSFSTLEIQRTEQGDSAMYLCASSLGTGSGNTIYFGEGSWLTVV.

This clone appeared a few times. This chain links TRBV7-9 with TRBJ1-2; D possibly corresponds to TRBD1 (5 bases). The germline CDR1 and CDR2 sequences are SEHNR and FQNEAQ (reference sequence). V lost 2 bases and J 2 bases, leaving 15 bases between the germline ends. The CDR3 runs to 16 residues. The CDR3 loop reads CASSLQGAFENYGYTF. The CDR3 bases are TGTGCCAGCAGCTTACAGGGAGCATTTGAGAACTATGGCTACACCTTC.